The clone carrying this TCR beta chain was counted only a few times. The antigen is not known. Trimming took 4 bases from V and 0 from J; bases not matched to a gene: 5. The CDR3 covers 15 residues. Per the germline V gene, CDR1 is LGHNA and CDR2 is YSLEER. These data belong to a study of T-cell memory formation after mild COVID-19. The wider study: Each donor largely had its own TCR clusters.

General study findings and limits: A second wave expanding day 15 to 37 was CD4+-biased; contracting clones were balanced. In pre-infection memory, a portion of responding clones appeared, which suggested that cross-reactive memory joined. CD4+ clones that contracted lay mainly in CM and EM; CD8+ ones lay in EMRA.

TCRdb independently ran MiXCR on the 5' RACE reads; one entry per CDR3 protein. The sample has under 250,000 distinct CDR3 sequences; 9.5% are singletons. The V call is TRBV4-3, the J call TRBJ1-1; 7 nucleotides agree with TRBD1. The sample taken for sequencing was PBMCs or a T cell subset sorted from them (not recorded which). This clonotype was obtained from a man aged 18 to 30 who had mild COVID-19 (a few samples of this study predate the infection). Cell type and time point are not known. CDR3 region: CASSPGGPMNTEAFF. The CDR3 DNA is TGCGCCAGCAGCCCAGGGGGTCCTATGAACACTGAAGCTTTCTTT.